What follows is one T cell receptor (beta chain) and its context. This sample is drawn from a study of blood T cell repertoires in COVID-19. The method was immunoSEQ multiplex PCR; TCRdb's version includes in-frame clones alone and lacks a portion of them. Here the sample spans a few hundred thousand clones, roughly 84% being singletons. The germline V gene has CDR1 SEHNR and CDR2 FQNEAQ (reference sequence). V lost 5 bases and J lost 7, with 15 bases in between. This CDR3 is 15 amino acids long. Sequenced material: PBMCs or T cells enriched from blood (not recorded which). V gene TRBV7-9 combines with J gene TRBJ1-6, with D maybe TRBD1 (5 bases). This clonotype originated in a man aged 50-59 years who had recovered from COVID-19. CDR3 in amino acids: CASSPRENGNSPLHF. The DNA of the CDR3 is TGTGCCAGCAGCCCCAGGGAAAACGGAAATTCACCCCTCCACTTT. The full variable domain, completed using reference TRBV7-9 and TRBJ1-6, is DTGVSQNPRHKITKRGQNVTFRCDPISEHNRLYWYRQTLGQGPEFLTYFQNEAQLEKSRLLSDRFSAERPKGSFSTLEIQRTEQGDSAMYLCASSPRENGNSPLHFGNGTRLTVT.